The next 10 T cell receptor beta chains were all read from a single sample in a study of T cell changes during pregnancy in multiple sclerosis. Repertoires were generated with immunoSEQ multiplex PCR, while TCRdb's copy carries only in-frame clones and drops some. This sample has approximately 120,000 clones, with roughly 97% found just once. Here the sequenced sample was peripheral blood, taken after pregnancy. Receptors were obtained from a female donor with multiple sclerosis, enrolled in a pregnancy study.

CDR3 DNA sequence: TGTGCCAGCTCACCACGGGGGGGGGCCCAGCATTTT. This translates into CASSPRGGAQHF. The chain recombines TRBV18 with TRBJ1-5, with D perhaps matching TRBD1 (5 bases). The CDR3 is 12 amino acids. Germline V gene data show CDR1 as KGHSH and CDR2 as LQKENI. The V and J ends lost 1 base and 11 bases respectively, with 9 bases between them.

The CDR3: CASSSWTTDTYEQYF. CDR3 nucleotides: TGTGCCAGCAGCTCCTGGACTACCGACACCTACGAGCAGTACTTC. The rearrangement uses TRBV7-9 and TRBJ2-7, with D possibly matching TRBD2 (6 bases). Germline loops: CDR1 SEHNR, CDR2 FQNEAQ (reference sequence). Trimming removed 4 bases from V and 2 bases from J, with 15 bases in between. The CDR3 is made up of 15 amino acids.

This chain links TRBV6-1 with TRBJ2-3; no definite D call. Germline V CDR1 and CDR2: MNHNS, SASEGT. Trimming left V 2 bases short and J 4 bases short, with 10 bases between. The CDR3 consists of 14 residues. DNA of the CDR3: TGTGCCAGCAGTGAACTAGGCCCCGCAGATACGCAGTATTTT. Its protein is CASSELGPADTQYF.

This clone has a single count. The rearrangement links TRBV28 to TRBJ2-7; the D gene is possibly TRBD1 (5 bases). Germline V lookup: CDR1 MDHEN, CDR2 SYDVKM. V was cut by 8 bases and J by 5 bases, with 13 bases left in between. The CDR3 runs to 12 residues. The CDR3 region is CASRVSGNEQYF. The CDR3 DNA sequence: TGTGCCAGCCGCGTCTCAGGGAACGAGCAGTACTTC.

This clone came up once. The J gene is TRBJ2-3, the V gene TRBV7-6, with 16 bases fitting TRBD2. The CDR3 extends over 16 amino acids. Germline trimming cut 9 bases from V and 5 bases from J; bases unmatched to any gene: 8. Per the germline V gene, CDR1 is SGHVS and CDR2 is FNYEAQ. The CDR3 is CASMTGLAGGLDTQYF. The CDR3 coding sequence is TGTGCCAGTATGACGGGACTAGCGGGAGGGTTAGATACGCAGTATTTT.

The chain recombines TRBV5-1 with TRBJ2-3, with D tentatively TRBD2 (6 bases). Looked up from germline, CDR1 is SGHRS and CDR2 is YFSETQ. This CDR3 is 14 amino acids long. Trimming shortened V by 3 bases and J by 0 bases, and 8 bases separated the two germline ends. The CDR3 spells CASSSGLSTDTQYF. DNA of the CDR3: TGCGCCAGCAGCTCGGGACTTAGCACAGATACGCAGTATTTT. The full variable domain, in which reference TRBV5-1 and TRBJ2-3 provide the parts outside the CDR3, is KAGVTQTPRYLIKTRGQQVTLSCSPISGHRSVSWYQQTPGQGLQFLFEYFSETQRNKGNFPGRFSGRQFSNSRSEMNVSTLELGDSALYLCASSSGLSTDTQYFGPGTRLTVL.

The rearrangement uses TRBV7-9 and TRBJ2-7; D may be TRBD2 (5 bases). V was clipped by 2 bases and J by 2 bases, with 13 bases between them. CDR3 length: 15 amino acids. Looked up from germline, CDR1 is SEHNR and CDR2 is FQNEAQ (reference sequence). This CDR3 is CASSLMGARPYEQYF. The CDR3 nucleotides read TGTGCCAGCAGCTTAATGGGAGCGCGACCCTACGAGCAGTACTTC. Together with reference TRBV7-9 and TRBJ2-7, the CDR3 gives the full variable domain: DTGVSQNPRHKITKRGQNVTFRCDPISEHNRLYWYRQTLGQGPEFLTYFQNEAQLEKSRLLSDRFSAERPKGSFSTLEIQRTEQGDSAMYLCASSLMGARPYEQYFGPGTRLTVT.

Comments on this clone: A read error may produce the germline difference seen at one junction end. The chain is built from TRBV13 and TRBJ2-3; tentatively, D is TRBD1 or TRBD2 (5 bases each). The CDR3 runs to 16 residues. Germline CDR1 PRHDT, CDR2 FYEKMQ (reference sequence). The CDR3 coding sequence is TGTGCCAGCAGCATAGGGGCCCGCGGGTCCACAGATACGCAGTATTTT. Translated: CASSIGARGSTDTQYF.

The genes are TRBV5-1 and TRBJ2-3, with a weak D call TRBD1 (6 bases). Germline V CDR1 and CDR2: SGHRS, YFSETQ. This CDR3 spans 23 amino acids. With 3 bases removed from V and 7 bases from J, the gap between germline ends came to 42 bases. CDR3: CASSYHPHPVKPQGRLGANTQYF. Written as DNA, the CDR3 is TGCGCCAGCAGCTACCACCCCCACCCCGTAAAACCCCAGGGGCGACTGGGGGCGAATACGCAGTATTTT.

The CDR3 coding sequence is TGTGCCAGCAGTCCGCAGACAGGGGGTCAGCCCCAGCATTTT. It translates to CASSPQTGGQPQHF. This chain links TRBV27 with TRBJ1-5, with 9 positions matching TRBD1. V shed 5 bases and J 6 bases; nucleotides not matched to a gene: 5. CDR3 size: 14 residues. Germline assignment: CDR1 MNHEY and CDR2 SMNVEV (reference sequence).